The clone carrying this T cell receptor beta chain turned up a few times. Its specificity is not known. The data belong to a study of cytomegalovirus exposure and HLA in healthy donors. Regarding the study as a whole: In vitro checks showed that a few CMV-associated chains really do target CMV antigens. TCR beta sequences reportedly predicted most subjects' HLA-A and HLA-B alleles accurately.

Use of 60 Vbeta and 13 Jbeta primers characterized the PCR. The assay was immunoSEQ multiplex PCR, and TCRdb's table has in-frame clones only and misses some. Seen here are about 100,000 clones, 80% to 85% observed once, and the top ten hold about 4.4%. Germline V CDR1 and CDR2: SGHRS, YFSETQ. V shed 5 bases and J shed 6 bases, with 12 bases lying between them. The CDR3 spans 13 residues. The sequenced material came from PBMCs. The chain has TRBV5-1 and TRBJ1-5; no definite D call. The TCR comes from an older woman in good health and CMV-seropositive. The CDR3: CASSYDESQPQHF. The CDR3 DNA reads TGCGCCAGCAGTTACGATGAGAGTCAGCCCCAGCATTTT.